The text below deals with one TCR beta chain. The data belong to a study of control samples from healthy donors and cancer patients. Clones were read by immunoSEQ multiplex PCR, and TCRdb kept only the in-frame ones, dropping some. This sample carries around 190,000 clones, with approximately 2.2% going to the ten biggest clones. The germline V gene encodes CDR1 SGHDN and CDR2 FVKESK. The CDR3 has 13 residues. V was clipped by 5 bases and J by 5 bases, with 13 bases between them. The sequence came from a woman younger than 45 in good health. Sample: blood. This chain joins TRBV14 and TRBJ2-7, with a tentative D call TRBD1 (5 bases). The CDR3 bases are TGTGCCAGCAGCGAGCAGGGAATGGACGAGCAGTACTTC. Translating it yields CASSEQGMDEQYF.